The 10 T cell receptor beta chains below come from one sample, sequenced in a study of CXCR3-negative and CXCR3-positive naive CD8 T cells. UMI-tagged TRB cDNA libraries were built via 5' RACE. No DNA is given; TCRdb re-called the 5' RACE reads and lists each CDR3 protein once. The specimen's table records 100,000 to 150,000 distinct CDR3 sequences. The sequencing sample was made of naive CXCR3- CD8+ T cells from blood. Subset defined: CD45RO-CCR7+CD27+CD95- naive CD8+ T cells lacking CXCR3 (TNR3-). These receptors all stem from a human donor in good health. Some clones in this sample may be carry-over from other donors' samples.

This CDR3 reads CASSSRLEPYEQYF. The V call is TRBV28, the J call TRBJ2-7. This CDR3 is 14 amino acids long. Germline CDR1 and CDR2: MDHEN and SYDVKM. Full variable domain (outside the CDR3, taken from reference TRBV28 and TRBJ2-7): DVKVTQSSRYLVKRTGEKVFLECVQDMDHENMFWYRQDPGLGLRLIYFSYDVKMKEKGDIPEGYSVSREKKERFSLILESASTNQTSMYLCASSSRLEPYEQYFGPGTRLTVT.

The chain employs TRBV12-3 or TRBV12-4 and TRBJ2-7; checking the TCRdb D call of TRBD1 is not possible without DNA. The CDR3 length is 14 residues. The CDR3 reads CASSLRGQGVEQYF.

J is TRBJ2-7 and V is TRBV27; TCRdb's assignment of TRBD1 cannot be checked, as there is no DNA. Looked up from germline, CDR1 is MNHEY and CDR2 is SMNVEV (reference sequence). CDR3 length: 15 amino acids. The CDR3 here is CASSLSAQAPYEQYF.

The chain carries TRBV6-1 and TRBJ2-2. This CDR3 is built from 13 residues. Germline V lookup: CDR1 MNHNS, CDR2 SASEGT. The CDR3 is CASSESVLRELFF.

The rearrangement uses TRBV29-1 and TRBJ2-7. The germline gives CDR1 SQVTM, CDR2 ANQGSEA. The CDR3 totals 11 residues. This CDR3 reads CSVRSQNEQYF.

The chain joins TRBV19 to TRBJ2-7; TCRdb picks TRBD1, but there is no DNA to check that call. This CDR3 is built from 13 residues. Germline V gene data show CDR1 as LNHDA and CDR2 as SQIVND (reference sequence). The CDR3 sequence: CASSMTGIYEQYF.

The rearrangement uses TRBV28 and TRBJ2-7. The CDR3 loop spans 13 amino acids. CDR1 MDHEN and CDR2 SYDVKM come from the germline V gene. The CDR3 region is CASSFQDSYEQYF.

The rearrangement links TRBV19 to TRBJ1-1; TCRdb indicates TRBD1, and absent DNA this call remains unverified. Germline V lookup: CDR1 LNHDA, CDR2 SQIVND (reference sequence). This CDR3 comprises 12 residues. The CDR3 loop is CACRGSGTEAFF.

This chain links TRBV4-3 with TRBJ2-7. The CDR3 loop spans 14 amino acids. Germline lookup yields CDR1 LGHNA and CDR2 YSLEER. CDR3 in amino acids: CASSQDPDGYEQYF.

V gene TRBV13 combines with J gene TRBJ2-7. The CDR3 covers 15 residues. Germline CDR1 reads PRHDT; CDR2 reads FYEKMQ (reference sequence). CDR3 loop: CASSLGKTGTYEQYF.